Below are 15 T cell receptor beta chains sequenced from a single sample in a study of blood T cell repertoires in COVID-19. Repertoires were generated with immunoSEQ multiplex PCR, while TCRdb's copy carries only in-frame clones and drops some. The repertoire has about 370,000 clones, roughly nine tenths of them found once; the top ten carry 3%. What was sequenced was peripheral blood. The receptor set was obtained from a woman aged 25 to 45 with COVID-19, enrolled during active disease.

This clone was seen once. The genes are TRBV19 and TRBJ1-6; no clear D gene. The CDR3 extends over 17 amino acids. V shed 6 bases and J shed 0 bases, with 15 bases lying between them. CDR1 and CDR2 from the germline V gene are LNHDA and SQIVND (reference sequence). The CDR3 bases are TGTGCCAGTAGAGGAGGGAGCGGAAGCTCCTATAATTCACCCCTCCACTTT. The encoded protein is CASRGGSGSSYNSPLHF.

V gene TRBV11-2 combines with J gene TRBJ1-1; D perhaps matches TRBD1 (5 bases). Trimming took 1 base from V and 6 from J, leaving 15 bases between them. The CDR3 has 15 residues. Germline V gives CDR1 SGHAT, CDR2 FQNNGV. The CDR3 coding sequence is TGTGCCAGCAGCTTAGGATGGGCAGGGCCCGCTGAAGCTTTCTTT. It encodes CASSLGWAGPAEAFF.

This rearrangement joins TRBV7-2 to TRBJ1-1; no firm D call. Trimming removed 1 base at V and 5 bases at J, with 11 bases between. The V gene's germline CDR1 is SGHTA and CDR2 FQGNSA. The CDR3 runs to 14 residues. The chain's CDR3 is CASSLVRIGTEAFF. CDR3 coding DNA: TGTGCCAGCAGCTTAGTCAGGATTGGGACTGAAGCTTTCTTT.

The CDR3 here is CASNGYNEQFF. The DNA for the CDR3 is TGTGCCAGCAACGGTTACAATGAGCAGTTCTTC. This chain connects TRBV25-1 to TRBJ2-1; no firm D call. CDR1 and CDR2 (germline): MGHDK, SYGVNS. Trimming cost V 7 bases and J 4 bases, with 5 bases left between them. The CDR3 consists of 11 residues.

The V gene is TRBV28, the J gene TRBJ2-7, with D unclear. Per germline, CDR1 MDHEN and CDR2 SYDVKM. V was shortened by 8 bases and J by 5 bases, with 7 bases between the two germline ends. The CDR3 runs 10 residues. The DNA for the CDR3 is TGTGCCAGCTCCGGAGACGAGCAGTACTTC. This translates into CASSGDEQYF.

V gene TRBV27 combines with J gene TRBJ1-2; D might be TRBD1 (6 bases). Germline V gene sequence: CDR1 MNHEY, CDR2 SMNVEV (reference sequence). This CDR3 comprises 13 residues. V lost 5 bases to trimming and J lost 4 bases, with 11 bases between them. The CDR3 sequence is CASSPTGPYGYTF. CDR3 in DNA: TGTGCCAGCAGTCCGACAGGTCCCTATGGCTACACCTTC.

This clone was detected once. The DNA of the CDR3 is TGTGCCAGCAGCCCCGGGACGGCGGAGGGAACTAACTATGGCTACACCTTC. Translated: CASSPGTAEGTNYGYTF. V usage is TRBV7-2 and J usage is TRBJ1-2, with D possibly being TRBD1 (5 bases). The CDR3 is made up of 17 amino acids. Germline V gene lookup returns CDR1 SGHTA and CDR2 FQGNSA. V was shortened by 5 bases and J by 0 bases, with 19 bases between the two germline ends.

Only a few counts were recorded for this clone. V is TRBV10-1 and J is TRBJ2-1; unclear D gene. This CDR3 is built from 14 residues. Germline values: CDR1 WNHNN, CDR2 SYGVQD (reference sequence). The V gene lost 0 bases and the J gene lost 5 bases, with 8 bases spanning the gap. CDR3 DNA sequence: TGCGCCAGCAGTGAGTCCCTAGGTAACAATGAGCAGTTCTTC. Its translation is CASSESLGNNEQFF.

The chain is built from TRBV12-5 and TRBJ2-5; tentative D call: TRBD1 (5 bases). The CDR3 loop spans 13 amino acids. The V end lost 5 bases, the J end lost 2 bases, and 9 bases lay between the germline ends. Germline lookup yields CDR1 LGHNT and CDR2 FRNRAP. CDR3 bases: TGTGCTAGTGGTAAAGACAGACAAGAGACCCAGTACTTC. Protein sequence: CASGKDRQETQYF.

CDR3 bases: TGCGCCAGCAGCCAAGAGAATGTCGTCCAGGGGAATTCACCCCTCCACTTT. This gives the protein CASSQENVVQGNSPLHF. The rearrangement uses TRBV4-1 and TRBJ1-6; D is perhaps TRBD1 (6 bases). The germline CDR1 and CDR2 sequences are MGHRA and YSYEKL. Trimming cost V 0 bases and J 7 bases, with 16 bases left between them. This CDR3 region has 17 residues.

The V gene is TRBV4-2, the J gene TRBJ1-1, with D possibly matching TRBD1 (6 bases). Trimming removed 0 bases from V and 1 base from J, with 15 bases in between. CDR1 is LGHNA and CDR2 is YNFKEQ in the germline V gene. The CDR3 loop spans 17 amino acids. CDR3 DNA: TGTGCCAGCAGCCAAGATATCAGGGGTGGGTGGAACACTGAAGCTTTCTTT. Encoded protein: CASSQDIRGGWNTEAFF.

This rearrangement joins TRBV9 to TRBJ2-1; 8 bases are a match to TRBD1. This CDR3 is 18 amino acids long. V lost 1 base, J lost 7 bases, and 16 bases stayed unmatched. Germline V lookup: CDR1 SGDLS, CDR2 YYNGEE. CDR3 in amino acids: CASSVKPGQGGYVNEQFF. CDR3 in DNA: TGTGCCAGCAGCGTAAAACCCGGACAGGGCGGGTATGTGAATGAGCAGTTCTTC. Looking up the rest from reference TRBV9 and TRBJ2-1 gives the full variable domain: DSGVTQTPKHLITATGQRVTLRCSPRSGDLSVYWYQQSLDQGLQFLIQYYNGEERAKGNILERFSAQQFPDLHSELNLSSLELGDSALYFCASSVKPGQGGYVNEQFFGPGTRLTVL.

The gene calls are TRBV6-2 or TRBV6-3 and TRBJ2-1, with 7 bases that match TRBD2. The CDR3 runs to 12 residues. Germline-derived CDR1 and CDR2 are MNHEY and SVGEGT. After removal of 6 bases from V and 8 bases from J, the junction contained 4 bases not matched to a gene. The CDR3 DNA sequence: TGTGCCAGCAGCCGGACTAGTGATGAGCAGTTCTTC. Its translation is CASSRTSDEQFF.

The chain combines TRBV4-1 with TRBJ2-3; D not certain. Trimming stripped 1 base from V and 6 bases from J, with 5 bases between. Germline assignment: CDR1 MGHRA and CDR2 YSYEKL. The CDR3 covers 12 residues. The CDR3: CASSQARDTQYF. As DNA, the CDR3 is TGCGCCAGCAGCCAAGCGAGGGATACGCAGTATTTT.

This sequence joins TRBV5-1 and TRBJ1-1, with D unresolved. Germline V gene data show CDR1 as SGHRS and CDR2 as YFSETQ. CDR3 length equals 15 residues. V was cut by 0 bases and J by 0 bases, with 9 bases left in between. CDR3 DNA: TGCGCCAGCAGCTTGGACGTGGCAATGAACACTGAAGCTTTCTTT. Its translation is CASSLDVAMNTEAFF. The whole variable domain, remainder taken from reference TRBV5-1 and TRBJ1-1, is KAGVTQTPRYLIKTRGQQVTLSCSPISGHRSVSWYQQTPGQGLQFLFEYFSETQRNKGNFPGRFSGRQFSNSRSEMNVSTLELGDSALYLCASSLDVAMNTEAFFGQGTRLTVV.